This T cell receptor (beta chain) was identified during a study of blood T cell repertoires in COVID-19. Study background: Material from acute and convalescent COVID-19 was sourced from the United States, Italy and Spain. Nucleic acid was either cDNA or gDNA, and it came from T cells, B-cell-depleted T cells, or PBMCs.

V was pared by 3 bases and J by 6 bases, with 14 bases between. The CDR3 is 14 residues long. CDR1 SQVTM and CDR2 ANQGSEA come from the germline V gene. In the original analysis: Estimation of nucleated cell counts was performed using reference gene primer amplification. Profiled with immunoSEQ multiplex PCR; TCRdb holds only in-frame clones, not every one. The DNA gave D and trimming, while V, J and clone size come from that table. The profile covers 150,000 or so clones, with roughly 89% appearing a single time and approximately 1.4% taken by the ten largest. V and J are TRBV29-1 and TRBJ1-4; D perhaps matches TRBD1 (5 bases). The source of this sequence is a woman aged 45-59 years with acute or convalescent COVID-19. Sequenced sample: peripheral blood. This CDR3 is CSVDLGEKDEKLFF. The CDR3 DNA reads TGCAGCGTTGACCTAGGGGAAAAGGATGAAAAACTGTTTTTT.